These T cell receptor beta chains were read from a single sample in a study of early T cells in non-severe SARS-CoV-2 infection. TCRdb passed the 5' RACE reads through MiXCR, listing each CDR3 protein once. The sample includes more than 75,000 distinct CDR3 sequences, around 15% of them seen just once. The sample taken for sequencing was whole blood. These receptors came from an adult who was a healthcare worker with PCR-confirmed SARS-CoV-2 infection or an uninfected control (not recorded which). CDR3s include the opening cysteine and the closing phenylalanine or tryptophan. D genes are given only for firm matches. The listing skips clone size in some rows; elsewhere it reads once, few, many or a size class.

CDR3 length,J gene,clone size,D gene,V gene,CDR3 protein,CDR3 DNA
12,TRBJ2-7,many,TRBD1,TRBV2,CASSTDRARQYF,TGTGCCAGCAGTACGGACAGGGCAAGGCAGTACTTC
17,TRBJ2-5,few,TRBD2,TRBV7-3,CASSLRRASGLQETQYF,TGTGCCAGCAGCTTACGGCGGGCTAGCGGGCTTCAAGAGACCCAGTACTTC
13,TRBJ1-2,few,.,TRBV5-4,CASSLDANYGYTF,TGTGCCAGCAGCTTGGATGCTAACTATGGCTACACCTTC
15,TRBJ2-3,many,TRBD2,TRBV5-1,CASSRLAGGTDTQYF,TGCGCCAGCAGCCGCCTAGCGGGCGGCACAGATACGCAGTATTTT
14,TRBJ1-2,many,.,TRBV29-1,CSVESGDGEDGYTF,TGCAGCGTTGAATCTGGGGACGGAGAGGATGGCTACACCTTC
12,TRBJ2-3,few,.,TRBV27,CASSPRTDTQYF,TGTGCCAGCAGTCCCCGCACAGATACGCAGTATTTT
14,TRBJ2-7,.,.,TRBV6-5,CASKPTHSAYEQYF,TGTGCCAGCAAACCGACCCACTCTGCCTACGAGCAGTACTTC
17,TRBJ2-4,.,TRBD1,TRBV20-1,CSAPTSNRGRDQNIQYF,TGCAGTGCTCCAACTTCAAACAGGGGACGGGACCAAAACATTCAGTACTTC
14,TRBJ2-7,many,.,TRBV6-2/TRBV6-3,CASSYSTNSYEQYF,TGTGCCAGCAGTTACTCGACAAACTCCTACGAGCAGTACTTC
16,TRBJ2-2,few,.,TRBV10-3,CAITSRPTVNTGELFF,TGTGCCATCACTTCCCGGCCGACGGTAAACACCGGGGAGCTGTTTTTT